The 6 T cell receptor beta chains below were found in one sample sequenced in a study of shared clonotypes between healthy human individuals. Sequencing was performed with immunoSEQ multiplex PCR; in TCRdb, only in-frame clones are kept and a portion is missing. Of some 2.1 million clones listed, 85% to 95% are singletons. Input material: naive CD4+ T cells sorted from blood. The subset: CD45RA+ positively selected. Every receptor here comes from a man between 18 and 29 years old in good health.

This chain uses TRBV12-5 with TRBJ1-5; D call uncertain. This CDR3 spans 13 amino acids. Trimming left V 5 bases short and J 6 bases short, with 11 bases between. Germline CDR1 reads LGHNT; CDR2 reads FRNRAP. Here the CDR3 DNA reads TGTGCTAGTGGTCCTGATACGGGTCAGCCCCAGCATTTT. This gives the protein CASGPDTGQPQHF.

This chain uses TRBV13 with TRBJ2-7; TRBD2 agrees at 12 bases. The CDR3 runs 15 residues. V lost 5 bases and J lost 2; bases outside the gene matches: 4. Germline V CDR1 and CDR2: PRHDT, FYEKMQ (reference sequence). The CDR3: CASSPRLAGAYEQYF. DNA of the CDR3: TGTGCCAGCAGCCCCCGACTAGCGGGGGCCTACGAGCAGTACTTC. Drawing the rest from reference TRBV13 and TRBJ2-7, the complete variable domain is AAGVIQSPRHLIKEKRETATLKCYPIPRHDTVYWYQQGPGQDPQFLISFYEKMQSDKGSIPDRFSAQQFSDYHSELNMSSLELGDSALYFCASSPRLAGAYEQYFGPGTRLTVT.

The rearrangement joins TRBV5-6 to TRBJ1-5; 7 bases fit TRBD1. The CDR3 covers 15 residues. V shed 2 bases, J shed 2 bases, and the junction held 4 bases outside the gene matches. CDR1 and CDR2 (germline): SGHDT, YYEEEE. The CDR3: CASSLGGRRNQPQHF. The CDR3 DNA sequence: TGTGCCAGCAGCTTAGGGGGCAGGCGCAATCAGCCCCAGCATTTT.

This chain connects TRBV28 to TRBJ1-1, with 7 bases aligning to TRBD1. CDR1 and CDR2 (germline): MDHEN, SYDVKM. J was trimmed by 6 bases and V by 8 bases; bases with no gene match: 15. The CDR3 runs to 15 residues. The CDR3 sequence is CASVSWEGGNAEAFF. The CDR3 nucleotides are TGTGCCAGCGTAAGTTGGGAAGGGGGCAACGCTGAAGCTTTCTTT.

The chain employs TRBV4-3 and TRBJ1-4; a weak D match, TRBD1 (5 bases). Trimming left V 1 base short and J 7 bases short, with 16 bases between. CDR1 and CDR2 from the germline V gene are LGHNA and YSLEER. The CDR3 has 16 residues. CDR3 coding DNA: TGCGCCAGCAGCCAAGCGAATTCGCAGGGCTCTGAAAAACTGTTTTTT. Translating it yields CASSQANSQGSEKLFF.

This clone was picked up one time. V is TRBV29-1 and J is TRBJ1-1; 9 bases map to TRBD1. The CDR3 is 13 amino acids. The V and J ends lost 7 bases and 4 bases, in that order; junction bases with no gene match: 7. Germline V gene lookup returns CDR1 SQVTM and CDR2 ANQGSEA. The CDR3, as DNA: TGCAGCGCTACAGGGACAGGGATCACTGAAGCTTTCTTT. It encodes CSATGTGITEAFF.